These 31 T cell receptor beta chains originate from one sample sequenced in a study of post-analysis software for immune sequencing data. Libraries were made from TCR beta cDNA, and they carried unique molecular identifiers. TCRdb processed the PCR reads anew with MiXCR; each CDR3 protein has one entry. This table holds roughly 570,000 distinct CDR3 sequences, around a third found once. The antigens these receptors bind are not known. Whole-study results and caveats: TRBV5-6, TRBV5-1 and TRBV20-1 belonged to a set of about five TRBV segments that were more frequent in patients than controls.

The sample was blood. The receptor set was obtained from a girl under 18 with multiple sclerosis.

Note on this clonotype: No conserved phenylalanine or tryptophan ends this CDR3, so it is likely a read error. This rearrangement joins TRBV7-3 to TRBJ2-1, with D perhaps TRBD2 (7 bases). CDR1 is SGHTA, CDR2 FQGTGA, per germline. Trimming pared 1 base from V and 8 bases from J, leaving 12 bases between. The CDR3 length is 14 residues. The CDR3 DNA reads as TGTGCCAGCAGCTTAAATGCGGGGGCGGATGAGCAGTTCGTC. This gives the protein CASSLNAGADEQFV.

V and J are TRBV28 and TRBJ2-4, with TRBD1 matching 8 bases. V was clipped by 5 bases and J by 4 bases; unmatched bases: 4. The germline V gene has CDR1 MDHEN and CDR2 SYDVKM. The CDR3 length is 14 residues. CDR3 region: CASSPGDRKNIQYF. The CDR3 DNA is TGTGCCAGCAGTCCGGGGGACAGGAAAAACATTCAGTACTTC.

This clonotype has only a few counts. This CDR3 reads CASSPSGNEQYF. CDR3 DNA: TGTGCCAGCAGTCCATCAGGGAATGAGCAGTACTTC. The chain couples TRBV12-3 or TRBV12-4 to TRBJ2-5; D is possibly TRBD1 (5 bases). The CDR3 consists of 12 residues. V was pared by 5 bases and J by 11 bases, with 15 bases between.

The rearrangement joins TRBV4-1 to TRBJ1-6; 8 bases fit TRBD1. This CDR3 has 14 amino acids. Trimming cost V 8 bases and J 8 bases; bases outside gene matches: 8. CDR1 is MGHRA and CDR2 is YSYEKL in the germline V gene. CDR3 sequence reads: CASRRTGLDSPLHF. The CDR3 nucleotides read TGCGCCAGCCGACGGACAGGGTTGGATTCACCCCTCCACTTT.

The chain recombines TRBV7-2 with TRBJ1-1, with D uncertain. V lost 1 base, J lost 0 bases, and 6 bases lay in between. This CDR3 region has 14 residues. CDR1 is SGHTA and CDR2 is FQGNSA in the germline V gene. The CDR3 protein is CASSLVEVNTEAFF. CDR3 sequence (DNA): TGTGCCAGCAGCTTAGTTGAGGTGAACACTGAAGCTTTCTTT.

This rearrangement joins TRBV18 to TRBJ2-7; 7 bases map to TRBD2. The DNA matches TRBJ2-5 better at its end, which makes the J call doubtful. This CDR3 comprises 14 residues. Germline CDR1 reads KGHSH; CDR2 reads LQKENI. CDR3 sequence: CASSPAGVQETQYF. CDR3 DNA: TGTGCCAGCTCACCGGCGGGGGTGCAAGAGACCCAGTACTTC.

This clonotype was detected many times. DNA of the CDR3: TGTGCCAGCTCTACAGGGGTACAAGAGACCCAGTACTTC. Translated: CASSTGVQETQYF. The chain couples TRBV18 to TRBJ2-5; 7 bases are shared with TRBD1. J lost 2 bases, V lost 6 bases, and 3 bases had no gene match. Germline assignment: CDR1 KGHSH and CDR2 LQKENI. This CDR3 region has 13 residues.

The V gene is TRBV29-1, the J gene TRBJ2-7, with 7 bases lining up with TRBD1. With 5 bases clipped from V and 2 bases from J, the junction kept 3 bases outside the gene matches. Germline CDR1 SQVTM, CDR2 ANQGSEA. The CDR3 has 12 residues. CDR3 sequence: CSVRTGTYEQYF. The CDR3 nucleotides are TGCAGCGTTCGGACAGGCACCTACGAGCAGTACTTC.

This chain joins TRBV6-5 and TRBJ1-2; D is unresolved. The CDR3 is 13 amino acids. From germline, CDR1 is MNHEY and CDR2 SVGAGI. The germline V and J ends were trimmed by 6 bases and 4 bases, with 12 bases remaining between them. The CDR3 DNA is TGTGCCAGCAGCCGGCGGGGTAGCTATGGCTACACCTTC. This codes for CASSRRGSYGYTF.

This chain connects TRBV29-1 to TRBJ2-1; 8 positions agree with TRBD1. CDR3 length: 13 amino acids. The V gene's germline CDR1 is SQVTM and CDR2 ANQGSEA. CDR3 loop: CTAFQGAENEQFF. Here the CDR3 DNA reads TGCACCGCTTTCCAGGGGGCAGAAAATGAGCAGTTCTTC.

This rearrangement joins TRBV10-3 to TRBJ2-3; D is unclear. Per the germline V gene, CDR1 is ENHRY and CDR2 is SYGVKD. The CDR3 loop spans 14 amino acids. V was cut by 4 bases and J by 0 bases, with 8 bases left in between. In DNA, the CDR3 is TGTGCCATCAGTGTGCTGGTGAGCACAGATACGCAGTATTTT. Translating it yields CAISVLVSTDTQYF.

This clonotype came up a few times. The chain links TRBV9 to TRBJ2-1; TRBD2 aligns across 11 bases. The CDR3 contains 15 residues. V dropped 0 bases and J dropped 7; count of bases not matched to a gene: 3. Germline loops: CDR1 SGDLS, CDR2 YYNGEE. The CDR3 loop is CASSVETSGNNEQFF. In DNA, the CDR3 is TGTGCCAGCAGCGTAGAGACTAGCGGGAATAATGAGCAGTTCTTC.

This clonotype was seen a few times. The chain links TRBV12-3 or TRBV12-4 to TRBJ2-5; D gene ambiguous. Deletions cut 6 bases from V and 0 bases from J, with 20 bases between. CDR3 length: 17 residues. The CDR3 sequence: CASRYMGSVDDQETQYF. CDR3 DNA: TGTGCCAGCAGGTACATGGGATCGGTGGACGACCAAGAGACCCAGTACTTC.

This clonotype was seen repeatedly, ten times or more. The chain has TRBV4-2 and TRBJ1-2; 7 nucleotides match TRBD1. After removal of 6 bases from V and 2 bases from J, the junction contained 3 bases not matched to a gene. Germline loops: CDR1 LGHNA, CDR2 YNFKEQ. This CDR3 has 13 residues. CDR3 sequence reads: CASSQDRNYGYTF. The CDR3 coding sequence is TGTGCCAGCAGTCAGGACAGGAACTATGGCTACACCTTC.

The CDR3 DNA is TGTGCCAGCAGCTCTAGAGTGGGGGAAGGCTACACCTTC. It codes for CASSSRVGEGYTF. The chain combines TRBV7-2 with TRBJ1-2; maybe TRBD1 (5 bases). Germline CDR1 SGHTA, CDR2 FQGNSA. The CDR3 contains 13 residues. Trimming pared 4 bases from V and 8 bases from J, leaving 14 bases between. Full variable domain (rest looked up from reference TRBV7-2 and TRBJ1-2): GAGVSQSPSNKVTEKGKDVELRCDPISGHTALYWYRQSLGQGLEFLIYFQGNSAPDKSGLPSDRFSAERTGGSVSTLTIQRTQQEDSAVYLCASSSRVGEGYTFGSGTRLTVV.

V gene TRBV2 combines with J gene TRBJ2-2, with TRBD2 matching 8 bases. This CDR3 has 18 amino acids. The J segment lost 3 bases and the V segment lost 3 bases, leaving 12 bases of the junction unmatched. Germline lookup yields CDR1 SNHLY and CDR2 FYNNEI. CDR3 coding DNA: TGTGCCAGCAGTGATACGATCGGGGGGGCCTCAGACACCGGGGAGCTGTTTTTT. Its protein is CASSDTIGGASDTGELFF.

The chain carries TRBV12-3 or TRBV12-4 and TRBJ1-2, with D unclear. The CDR3 has 11 residues. Trimming pared 6 bases from V and 1 base from J, leaving 3 bases between. CDR3 sequence: CASRINYGYTF. The DNA of the CDR3 is TGTGCCAGCAGAATTAACTATGGCTACACCTTC.

The rearrangement uses TRBV10-3 and TRBJ2-3; D is undetermined. CDR3 length equals 13 residues. Trimming took 4 bases from V and 4 from J, leaving 9 bases between them. Germline loops: CDR1 ENHRY, CDR2 SYGVKD. CDR3 sequence: CAISGYSPDTQYF. The CDR3 DNA reads as TGTGCCATCAGTGGATACAGCCCAGATACGCAGTATTTT.

The chain carries TRBV7-9 and TRBJ2-7; the match to TRBD1 covers 7 bases. Germline V gene lookup returns CDR1 SEHNR and CDR2 FQNEAQ (reference sequence). The CDR3 covers 15 residues. V lost 1 base to trimming and J lost 2 bases; unmatched junction nucleotides: 5. The CDR3: CASSLEVTGAYEQYF. The CDR3 nucleotides are TGTGCCAGCAGCTTAGAGGTCACAGGGGCCTACGAGCAGTACTTC.

In this sample, this clonotype turned up a few times. The V and J genes are TRBV10-3 and TRBJ1-6; D perhaps matches TRBD1 (5 bases). This CDR3 is 16 amino acids long. Per the germline V gene, CDR1 is ENHRY and CDR2 is SYGVKD. V was cut by 4 bases and J by 6 bases, with 16 bases left in between. The CDR3: CAISVFRGRANSPLHF. The DNA of the CDR3 is TGTGCCATCAGTGTTTTCCGTGGCAGGGCTAATTCACCCCTCCACTTT.

In this sample, this clonotype turned up a few times. V usage is TRBV5-1 and J usage is TRBJ2-7; D unclear. V dropped 4 bases and J dropped 0 bases, with 14 bases sitting between them. This CDR3 spans 15 amino acids. CDR1 is SGHRS and CDR2 is YFSETQ in the germline V gene. CDR3 sequence (DNA): TGCGCCAGCAGCCCGGTGGGCCCCTTCTCCTACGAGCAGTACTTC. Amino acids: CASSPVGPFSYEQYF.

The V gene is TRBV11-3, the J gene TRBJ2-1, with 8 bases lining up with TRBD1. Trimming cost V 5 bases and J 5 bases; bases outside gene matches: 8. The length of the CDR3 is 15 residues. Per germline, CDR1 SGHNT and CDR2 YENEEA. The CDR3 nucleotides are TGTGCCAGCAGCCTGTCAGGGGGCGGAAACAATGAGCAGTTCTTC. It yields the protein CASSLSGGGNNEQFF.

V is TRBV10-3 and J is TRBJ1-1; the match to TRBD1 covers 7 bases. The CDR3 is 19 residues long. The junction had 19 bases not matched to a gene; V was cut back by 2 bases and J by 4 bases. The germline V gene has CDR1 ENHRY and CDR2 SYGVKD. The CDR3 spells CAISEESRDSDELSTEAFF. The CDR3, as DNA: TGTGCCATCAGTGAGGAATCCCGGGACAGCGATGAATTGAGCACTGAAGCTTTCTTT.

The genes are TRBV20-1 and TRBJ2-3, with D unresolved. Trimming took 4 bases from V and 0 from J, leaving 5 bases between them. The CDR3 runs to 12 residues. Germline V gene data show CDR1 as DFQATT and CDR2 as SNEGSKA (reference sequence). The CDR3 region is CSATTSTDTQYF. As DNA, the CDR3 is TGCAGTGCTACGACTAGCACAGATACGCAGTATTTT.

This rearrangement joins TRBV7-9 to TRBJ1-2, with a possible D match to TRBD1 (6 bases). The CDR3 spans 14 residues. The V and J ends lost 1 base and 7 bases respectively, with 13 bases between them. Germline V gives CDR1 SEHNR, CDR2 FQNEAQ (reference sequence). DNA of the CDR3: TGTGCCAGCAGCTTAGGTCGGGGGCCAGGTGGCTACACCTTC. It encodes CASSLGRGPGGYTF.

The rearrangement uses TRBV7-9 and TRBJ2-7; 7 bases agree with TRBD1. This CDR3 is built from 14 residues. Looked up from germline, CDR1 is SEHNR and CDR2 is FQNEAQ (reference sequence). After removal of 5 bases from V and 1 base from J, the junction contained 5 bases not matched to a gene. The CDR3 loop reads CASSGLGQSYEQYF. The CDR3, as DNA: TGTGCCAGCAGCGGCTTGGGACAGTCCTACGAGCAGTACTTC.

This clonotype was picked up a small number of times. The J gene is TRBJ1-4, the V gene TRBV5-1; D remains ambiguous. This CDR3 has 14 amino acids. CDR1 is SGHRS and CDR2 is YFSETQ in the germline V gene. V shed 0 bases and J shed 4 bases, with 7 bases lying between them. CDR3 residues: CASSLDGINEKLFF. The CDR3 DNA reads TGCGCCAGCAGCTTGGACGGAATTAATGAAAAACTGTTTTTT.

The chain links TRBV2 to TRBJ1-2; tentative D call: TRBD1 (5 bases). The CDR3 consists of 14 residues. Trimming stripped 7 bases from V and 3 bases from J, with 15 bases between. CDR1 SNHLY and CDR2 FYNNEI come from the germline V gene. The CDR3 DNA reads TGTGCCAGCAAGCTGGGGCAGCAATACTATGGCTACACCTTC. Its translation: CASKLGQQYYGYTF.

This clonotype was seen many times. The chain joins TRBV6-9 to TRBJ2-5; tentatively, D is TRBD2 (5 bases). Germline-derived CDR1 and CDR2 are MNHGY and SVAAGI. Trimming removed 2 bases at V and 5 bases at J, with 18 bases between. The CDR3 length is 16 residues. This chain's CDR3 is CASSYRARSEGETQYF. DNA for the CDR3: TGTGCCAGCAGTTATCGTGCACGGTCTGAGGGTGAGACCCAGTACTTC.

The chain combines TRBV5-1 with TRBJ2-5; possible D gene TRBD1, 6 bases. The germline V and J ends were trimmed by 4 bases and 4 bases, with 11 bases remaining between them. This CDR3 region has 13 residues. Per the germline V gene, CDR1 is SGHRS and CDR2 is YFSETQ. The CDR3 DNA reads TGCGCCAGCAGCCCTGACAGGCCAGAGACCCAGTACTTC. Translation: CASSPDRPETQYF.

This clonotype was seen a handful of times. This chain joins TRBV6-5 and TRBJ1-6; a weak D match, TRBD1 (5 bases). This CDR3 has 14 amino acids. CDR1 MNHEY and CDR2 SVGAGI come from the germline V gene. The germline V and J ends were trimmed by 3 bases and 7 bases, with 10 bases remaining between them. CDR3 sequence (DNA): TGTGCCAGCAGTTATGGGGACTCAAATTCACCCCTCCACTTT. Its translation: CASSYGDSNSPLHF.